This passage covers 29 T cell receptor beta chains from one sample sequenced in a study of blood T cell repertoires in COVID-19. Measured with immunoSEQ multiplex PCR; TCRdb has only the in-frame clones, and not every one. The profile shows roughly 670,000 clones, 70% to 90% of them singletons. Input material: peripheral blood. The source is a woman between 18 and 30 years old with acute or convalescent COVID-19.

The chain carries TRBV6-5 and TRBJ1-1, with TRBD1 matching over 7 bases. V lost 5 bases and J lost 7; bases outside the gene matches: 10. CDR3 length: 14 amino acids. Germline V gene data show CDR1 as MNHEY and CDR2 as SVGAGI. The CDR3 reads CASSINGQAHEAFF. CDR3 sequence (DNA): TGTGCCAGCAGTATCAATGGACAGGCCCATGAAGCTTTCTTT.

This clone was observed once. The chain combines TRBV3-1 (or the pseudogene TRBV3-2) with TRBJ2-3, with 11 nucleotides matching TRBD2. CDR3 length: 18 amino acids. Losses at the gene ends were 0 bases for V and 6 bases for J; bases not matched to a gene: 11. Germline lookup yields CDR1 LGHDT and CDR2 YNNKEL (reference sequence). CDR3 nucleotides: TGTGCCAGCAGCCAAGATCCCATTAGCGGGGGGGCCTCCGATACGCAGTATTTT. Protein product: CASSQDPISGGASDTQYF.

The chain links TRBV7-8 to TRBJ2-1; D call uncertain. CDR3 length: 14 amino acids. Trimming left V 5 bases short and J 10 bases short, with 18 bases between. CDR1 SGHVS and CDR2 FQNEAQ come from the germline V gene. CDR3 amino acids: CASSVGSTGWEQFF. CDR3 in DNA: TGTGCCAGCAGCGTCGGATCAACGGGTTGGGAGCAGTTCTTC.

V is TRBV29-1 and J is TRBJ2-1, with D perhaps TRBD2 (6 bases). Trimming stripped 7 bases from V and 4 bases from J, with 14 bases between. The CDR3 is 13 residues long. The germline CDR1 and CDR2 sequences are SQVTM and ANQGSEA. CDR3 sequence reads: CSARLDSYNEQFF. The CDR3 nucleotides read TGCAGCGCCCGACTAGACAGTTACAATGAGCAGTTCTTC.

V is TRBV6-6 and J is TRBJ1-2; no reliable D call. This CDR3 is 16 amino acids long. Per the germline V gene, CDR1 is MNHNY and CDR2 is SVGAGI (reference sequence). V gave up 8 bases and J gave up 1 base, with 20 bases separating them. This chain's CDR3 is CASETGGFKNNYGYTF. The DNA for the CDR3 is TGTGCCAGCGAGACGGGTGGTTTCAAAAATAACTATGGCTACACCTTC.

The V gene is TRBV29-1, the J gene TRBJ2-2, with 8 bases identical to TRBD1. The CDR3 spans 16 residues. J lost 6 bases, V lost 3 bases, and 12 bases had no gene match. Germline V gene sequence: CDR1 SQVTM, CDR2 ANQGSEA. The CDR3 sequence: CSVEKPGQVRSGELFF. CDR3 DNA: TGCAGCGTTGAGAAGCCGGGACAGGTTAGGTCCGGGGAGCTGTTTTTT.

As to this clone: The identical CDR3 is also encoded by other nucleotide sequences in the sample. The V call is TRBV2, the J call TRBJ2-5; possible D gene TRBD2, 5 bases. The length of the CDR3 is 13 residues. The ends were cut back, 2 bases at V and 5 bases at J, with 9 bases in the middle. CDR1 is SNHLY, CDR2 FYNNEI, per germline. CDR3 coding DNA: TGTGCCAGCAGTGAACGGGGTTGGGAGACCCAGTACTTC. It encodes CASSERGWETQYF.

The chain has TRBV15 and TRBJ2-5, with D perhaps matching TRBD2 (6 bases). Germline CDR1 is LNHNV and CDR2 is YYDKDF (reference sequence). This CDR3 comprises 14 residues. V gave up 0 bases and J gave up 3 bases, with 8 bases separating them. The CDR3 loop reads CATSRDASEETQYF. The DNA for the CDR3 is TGTGCCACCAGCAGAGATGCTAGCGAAGAGACCCAGTACTTC.

The V and J genes are TRBV9 and TRBJ1-2, with 7 nucleotides matching TRBD1. Germline V lookup: CDR1 SGDLS, CDR2 YYNGEE. This CDR3 has 17 amino acids. V was pared by 0 bases and J by 5 bases, with 13 bases of the junction left unmatched. In DNA, the CDR3 is TGTGCCAGCAGCGTAGGGGGAAACATGGACAGGATTTATGGCTACACCTTC. This translates into CASSVGGNMDRIYGYTF.

This clone was counted once. The rearrangement uses TRBV3-1 (or the pseudogene TRBV3-2) and TRBJ2-7; 9 bases match TRBD2. Germline CDR1 and CDR2: LGHDT and YNNKEL (reference sequence). This CDR3 spans 14 amino acids. V dropped 3 bases and J dropped 4; count of bases not matched to a gene: 4. CDR3 loop: CASSQGGGVYEQYF. The CDR3 DNA reads TGTGCCAGCAGCCAGGGCGGGGGGGTATACGAGCAGTACTTC.

The genes are TRBV19 and TRBJ1-1; a weak D match, TRBD1 (5 bases). V was clipped by 8 bases and J by 6 bases, with 13 bases between them. The CDR3 length is 12 residues. Germline V gives CDR1 LNHDA, CDR2 SQIVND (reference sequence). In nucleotides, the CDR3 is TGTGCCAGTCCCCACTCGGGGGCTGAAGCTTTCTTT. It translates to CASPHSGAEAFF.

The rearrangement uses TRBV19 and TRBJ2-2; TRBD1 might be the D (6 bases). Trimming took off 10 bases at V and 0 bases at J, with 9 bases between the two ends. The CDR3 loop spans 13 amino acids. Germline CDR1 is LNHDA and CDR2 is SQIVND (reference sequence). The DNA for the CDR3 is TGTGCCACGGGACACCCGAACACCGGGGAGCTGTTTTTT. This translates into CATGHPNTGELFF.

The chain employs TRBV2 and TRBJ2-7, with D possibly being TRBD1 (6 bases). Between the trimmed V and J ends, which lost 5 bases and 5 bases, there was a span of 22 bases. Germline V lookup: CDR1 SNHLY, CDR2 FYNNEI. The CDR3 runs 16 residues. The CDR3 bases are TGTGCCAGCAGTACACAGGGAGCCCAAATCGGGGACGAGCAGTACTTC. This sequence encodes CASSTQGAQIGDEQYF.

The gene calls are TRBV24-1 and TRBJ2-7, with D tentatively TRBD1 (6 bases). CDR1 KGHDR and CDR2 SFDVKD come from the germline V gene. The CDR3 has 16 amino acids. The germline V and J ends were trimmed by 3 bases and 4 bases, with 18 bases remaining between them. The CDR3 DNA reads as TGTGCCACCAGTGATGCACAGGGCAATGCGGTTTACGAGCAGTACTTC. Its protein product is CATSDAQGNAVYEQYF.

This clone was seen once. V and J are TRBV2 and TRBJ1-2; TRBD1 aligns across 7 bases. The V gene end was trimmed by 8 bases and the J gene end by 4 bases; junction bases not matched to a gene: 4. The CDR3 is 12 amino acids. Germline CDR1 reads SNHLY; CDR2 reads FYNNEI. This chain's CDR3 is CASGGQPYGYTF. The CDR3 DNA is TGTGCCAGCGGGGGACAGCCCTATGGCTACACCTTC.

The chain couples TRBV7-2 to TRBJ1-1; D is possibly TRBD1 (5 bases). The CDR3 has 15 residues. Trimming stripped 3 bases from V and 0 bases from J, with 11 bases between. Germline loops: CDR1 SGHTA, CDR2 FQGNSA. The CDR3 DNA reads as TGTGCCAGCAGCTTGCAGGGTTTTCTGAACACTGAAGCTTTCTTT. Its translation: CASSLQGFLNTEAFF.

This chain uses TRBV3-1 (or the pseudogene TRBV3-2) with TRBJ2-1, with D possibly TRBD2 on 5 matching bases. Trimming pared 4 bases from V and 8 bases from J, leaving 15 bases between. Germline loops: CDR1 LGHDT, CDR2 YNNKEL (reference sequence). The CDR3 has 14 amino acids. This chain's CDR3 is CASSPGLNAHEQFF. The DNA of the CDR3 is TGTGCCAGCAGCCCCGGACTGAACGCCCATGAGCAGTTCTTC.

The chain has TRBV7-9 and TRBJ1-2; D ambiguous. This CDR3 contains 13 residues. V lost 5 bases to trimming and J lost 7 bases, with 14 bases between them. The germline V gene encodes CDR1 SEHNR and CDR2 FQNEAQ (reference sequence). CDR3 amino acids: CASSGVRRGGYTF. CDR3 in DNA: TGTGCCAGCAGCGGCGTCCGTCGGGGTGGCTACACCTTC.

Comments on this clone: Other DNA sequences in this sample translate to the same CDR3. The chain is built from TRBV19 and TRBJ1-6, with D tentatively TRBD1 (5 bases). Germline V gene data show CDR1 as LNHDA and CDR2 as SQIVND (reference sequence). The CDR3 runs 16 residues. Trimming took 3 bases from V and 0 from J, leaving 9 bases between them. The CDR3 DNA reads as TGTGCCAGTAGTATCGGGGGGAGCTCCTATAATTCACCCCTCCACTTT. Residues: CASSIGGSSYNSPLHF.

Remarks on this clone: Germline and junction disagree at one end, which may indicate a read error. The CDR3 sequence: CASMVSGLYGCTF. CDR3 bases: TGTGCCAGCATGGTTTCTGGGCTGTATGGCTGCACCTTC. The chain uses TRBV6-5 and TRBJ1-2; no reliable D call. The CDR3 runs 13 residues. Germline lookup yields CDR1 MNHEY and CDR2 SVGAGI.

This chain links TRBV19 with TRBJ1-1; no clear D. The ends were cut back, 1 base at V and 1 base at J, with 10 bases in the middle. In germline, CDR1 is LNHDA, CDR2 SQIVND (reference sequence). The CDR3 loop spans 15 amino acids. CDR3 region: CASSIASAGNTEAFF. The CDR3 DNA reads TGTGCCAGTAGTATAGCATCGGCGGGGAACACTGAAGCTTTCTTT.

The V and J genes are TRBV2 and TRBJ2-1; 7 bases align to TRBD2. The CDR3 is 14 residues long. The germline gives CDR1 SNHLY, CDR2 FYNNEI. Unmatched junction bases numbered 1, after V lost 1 base and J lost 4 bases. The CDR3 region is CASSEGSGYNEQFF. CDR3 DNA sequence: TGTGCCAGCAGTGAAGGTAGCGGGTACAATGAGCAGTTCTTC.

J is TRBJ1-2 and V is TRBV6-5; possible D gene TRBD1, 5 bases. The length of the CDR3 is 13 residues. V was trimmed by 10 bases and J by 4 bases, leaving 16 bases between them. Per germline, CDR1 MNHEY and CDR2 SVGAGI. The CDR3 sequence: CAISLGGGYGYTF. The CDR3 coding sequence is TGTGCCATTTCCTTGGGGGGGGGCTATGGCTACACCTTC.

The CDR3 sequence is CASRPDRWGTGELFF. The CDR3 region has the DNA TGTGCCAGCAGACCCGACAGGTGGGGCACCGGGGAGCTGTTTTTT. J is TRBJ2-2 and V is TRBV2; maybe TRBD1 (6 bases). The CDR3 covers 15 residues. V was shortened by 6 bases and J by 4 bases, with 15 bases between the two germline ends. Germline CDR1 reads SNHLY; CDR2 reads FYNNEI. The full variable domain, in which reference TRBV2 and TRBJ2-2 provide the parts outside the CDR3, is EPEVTQTPSHQVTQMGQEVILRCVPISNHLYFYWYRQILGQKVEFLVSFYNNEISEKSEIFDDQFSVERPDGSNFTLKIRSTKLEDSAMYFCASRPDRWGTGELFFGEGSRLTVL.

The chain couples TRBV7-2 to TRBJ2-7; 10 bases line up with TRBD2. Germline CDR1 reads SGHTA; CDR2 reads FQGNSA. This CDR3 is built from 15 residues. Losses at the gene ends were 6 bases for V and 3 bases for J; bases not matched to a gene: 8. CDR3 region: CASSPRTSGLYEQYF. DNA of the CDR3: TGTGCCAGCAGTCCAAGGACTAGCGGACTCTACGAGCAGTACTTC. The variable domain in full, with the rest retrieved from reference TRBV7-2 and TRBJ2-7, is GAGVSQSPSNKVTEKGKDVELRCDPISGHTALYWYRQSLGQGLEFLIYFQGNSAPDKSGLPSDRFSAERTGGSVSTLTIQRTQQEDSAVYLCASSPRTSGLYEQYFGPGTRLTVT.

This clone showed up just a few times. This rearrangement joins TRBV25-1 to TRBJ1-3, with no clear D. Trimming stripped 1 base from V and 0 bases from J, with 10 bases between. The germline CDR1 and CDR2 sequences are MGHDK and SYGVNS. The CDR3 is 16 residues long. The CDR3 loop reads CASSELGASSGNTIYF. In DNA form, the CDR3 reads TGTGCCAGCAGTGAATTGGGAGCGAGCTCTGGAAACACCATATATTTT.

This chain joins TRBV5-6 and TRBJ2-5, with TRBD2 matching over 9 bases. The CDR3 covers 15 residues. Germline lookup yields CDR1 SGHDT and CDR2 YYEEEE. The J segment lost 6 bases and the V segment lost 0 bases, leaving 6 bases of the junction unmatched. CDR3 in amino acids: CASSLALAGIKTQYF. CDR3 DNA sequence: TGTGCCAGCAGCTTGGCACTAGCGGGTATAAAGACCCAGTACTTC.

This clone was seen only once. This chain uses TRBV6-6 with TRBJ2-1, with D maybe TRBD1 (6 bases). V lost 2 bases and J 4 bases, leaving 9 bases between the germline ends. The CDR3 length is 14 residues. CDR1 and CDR2 from the germline V gene are MNHNY and SVGAGI (reference sequence). The CDR3 region has the DNA TGTGCCAGCAGTTACAGGACAGAGTACAATGAGCAGTTCTTC. Translation gives CASSYRTEYNEQFF.

V usage is TRBV14 and J usage is TRBJ2-5; tentative D call: TRBD1 (5 bases). Germline lookup yields CDR1 SGHDN and CDR2 FVKESK. Trimming shortened V by 0 bases and J by 1 base, and 12 bases separated the two germline ends. This CDR3 comprises 16 residues. The CDR3 bases are TGTGCCAGCAGCCAAGATCGATGGGGCCTCCAAGAGACCCAGTACTTC. It translates to CASSQDRWGLQETQYF.